This T cell receptor (beta chain) comes out of a study of identical twins. V gave up 4 bases and J gave up 6 bases, with 11 bases separating them. Germline V gene data show CDR1 as ENHRY and CDR2 as SYGVKD. There are 13 residues in the CDR3. TCRdb itself ran the 5' RACE reads through MiXCR, one entry per CDR3 protein. The sample carries fewer than 250,000 distinct CDR3 sequences, 7.5% recorded once. This clonotype was recorded many times. This sample was also put to use in a study of yellow fever vaccine responses in identical twins.

This sequence originates from a woman aged 18-29 years in good health. The chain has TRBV10-3 and TRBJ2-3; D is perhaps TRBD2 (5 bases). The sample taken for sequencing was memory (CD45RO+) T cells sorted from blood. As DNA, the CDR3 is TGTGCCATCAGTGGAGATGGGAGCGATACGCAGTATTTT. Translation: CAISGDGSDTQYF.